The present entry profiles one TCR beta chain with its context. Per the original data handling: Counts of nucleated cells, estimated from reference gene primer amplification, were obtained. Using immunoSEQ multiplex PCR, the repertoire was profiled, and TCRdb retains in-frame clones only, with some absent. V, J and clone size are those of that table, while D and trimming were read from the DNA. Altogether over 55,000 clones are present, roughly four fifths being singletons, with the ten largest covering roughly 39%. The sample belongs to a study of blood T cell repertoires in COVID-19. Overall study context: Researchers got acute and convalescent COVID-19 samples from the United States, Italy and Spain. Nucleic acid was either cDNA or gDNA, and it came from T cells, B-cell-depleted T cells, or PBMCs.

The CDR3 has 16 amino acids. Germline V gene lookup returns CDR1 LGHDT and CDR2 YNNKEL (reference sequence). V was clipped by 6 bases and J by 6 bases; unmatched bases: 12. The sequencing sample was made of peripheral blood. This chain links TRBV3-1 (or the pseudogene TRBV3-2) with TRBJ2-3, with 10 bases identical to TRBD2. This receptor was obtained from a human donor in a cohort sampled during active COVID-19. The CDR3 DNA reads TGTGCCAGCAGTGCCCGAGAGCGGGGGGGTTTCGATACGCAGTATTTT. Translated: CASSARERGGFDTQYF.